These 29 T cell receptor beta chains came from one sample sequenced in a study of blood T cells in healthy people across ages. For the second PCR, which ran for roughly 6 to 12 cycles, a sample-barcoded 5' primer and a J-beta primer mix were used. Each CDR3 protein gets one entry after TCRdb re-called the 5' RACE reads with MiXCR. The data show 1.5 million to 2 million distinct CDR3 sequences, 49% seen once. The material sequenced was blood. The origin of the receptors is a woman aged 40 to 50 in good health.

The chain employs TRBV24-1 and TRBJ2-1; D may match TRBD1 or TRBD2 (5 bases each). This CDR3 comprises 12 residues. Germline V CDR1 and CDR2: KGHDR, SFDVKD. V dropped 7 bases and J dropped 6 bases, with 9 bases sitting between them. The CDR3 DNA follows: TGTGCCACCAGGATAGGGACCAATGAGCAGTTCTTC. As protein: CATRIGTNEQFF.

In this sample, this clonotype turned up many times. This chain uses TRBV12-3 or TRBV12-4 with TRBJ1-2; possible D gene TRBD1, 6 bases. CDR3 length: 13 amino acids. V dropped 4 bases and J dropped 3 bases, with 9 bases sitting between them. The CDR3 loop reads CASSSGTHYGYTF. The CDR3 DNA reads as TGTGCCAGCAGTTCCGGGACACACTATGGCTACACCTTC.

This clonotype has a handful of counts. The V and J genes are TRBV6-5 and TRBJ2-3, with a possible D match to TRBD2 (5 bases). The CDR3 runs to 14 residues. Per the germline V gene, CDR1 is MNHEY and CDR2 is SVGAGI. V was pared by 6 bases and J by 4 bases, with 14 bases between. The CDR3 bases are TGTGCCAGCAGCTATATGACTAACCCAGATACGCAGTATTTT. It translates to CASSYMTNPDTQYF.

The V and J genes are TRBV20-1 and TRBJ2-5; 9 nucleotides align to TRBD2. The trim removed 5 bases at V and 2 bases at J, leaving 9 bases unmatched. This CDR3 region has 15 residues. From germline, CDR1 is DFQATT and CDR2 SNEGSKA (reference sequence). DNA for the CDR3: TGCAGTGCTTTGAGGCTAGCGGGGAAGCAAGAGACCCAGTACTTC. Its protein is CSALRLAGKQETQYF.

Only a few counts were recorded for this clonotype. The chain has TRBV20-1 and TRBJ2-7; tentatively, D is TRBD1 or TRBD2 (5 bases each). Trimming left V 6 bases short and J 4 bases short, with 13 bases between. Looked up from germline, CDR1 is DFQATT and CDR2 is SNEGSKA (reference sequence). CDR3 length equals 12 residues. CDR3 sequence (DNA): TGCAGTGCGGCGAGAGAGGGGTACGAGCAGTACTTC. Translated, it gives CSAAREGYEQYF.

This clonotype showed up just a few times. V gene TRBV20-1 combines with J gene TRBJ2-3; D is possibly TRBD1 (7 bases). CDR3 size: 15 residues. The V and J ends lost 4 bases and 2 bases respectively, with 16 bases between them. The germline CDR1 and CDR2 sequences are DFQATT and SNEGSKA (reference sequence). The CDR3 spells CSAKGASATTDTQYF. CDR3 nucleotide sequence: TGCAGTGCTAAGGGGGCTAGCGCCACCACAGATACGCAGTATTTT.

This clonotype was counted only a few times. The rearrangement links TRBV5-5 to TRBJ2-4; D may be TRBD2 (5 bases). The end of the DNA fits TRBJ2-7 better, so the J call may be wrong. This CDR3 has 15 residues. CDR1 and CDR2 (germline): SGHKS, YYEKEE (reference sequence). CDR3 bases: TGTGCCAGCAGCGGCTCCGGGAACTTCCTGCACGAGCAGTACTTC. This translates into CASSGSGNFLHEQYF.

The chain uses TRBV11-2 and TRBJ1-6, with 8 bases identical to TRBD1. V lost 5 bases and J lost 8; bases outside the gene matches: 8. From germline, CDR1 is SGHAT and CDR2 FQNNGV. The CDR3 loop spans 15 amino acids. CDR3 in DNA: TGTGCCAGCAGCCCGAGGACAGGGTTTTATTCACCCCTCCACTTT. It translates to CASSPRTGFYSPLHF. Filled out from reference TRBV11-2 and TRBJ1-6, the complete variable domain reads EAGVAQSPRYKIIEKRQSVAFWCNPISGHATLYWYQQILGQGPKLLIQFQNNGVVDDSQLPKDRFSAERLKGVDSTLKIQPAKLEDSAVYLCASSPRTGFYSPLHFGNGTRLTVT.

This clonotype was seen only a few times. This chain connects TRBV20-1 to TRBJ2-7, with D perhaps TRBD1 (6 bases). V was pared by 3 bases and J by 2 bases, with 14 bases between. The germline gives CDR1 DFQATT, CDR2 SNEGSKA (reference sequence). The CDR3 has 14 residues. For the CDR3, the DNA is TGCAGTGCTAGTGTTACAGGGCGTCCCTACGAGCAGTACTTC. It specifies CSASVTGRPYEQYF.

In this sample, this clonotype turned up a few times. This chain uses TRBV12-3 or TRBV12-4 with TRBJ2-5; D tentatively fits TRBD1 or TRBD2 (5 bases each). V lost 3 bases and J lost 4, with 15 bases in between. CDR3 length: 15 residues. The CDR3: CASSLLMRGGETQYF. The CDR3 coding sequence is TGTGCCAGCAGTTTGTTGATGAGGGGTGGAGAGACCCAGTACTTC.

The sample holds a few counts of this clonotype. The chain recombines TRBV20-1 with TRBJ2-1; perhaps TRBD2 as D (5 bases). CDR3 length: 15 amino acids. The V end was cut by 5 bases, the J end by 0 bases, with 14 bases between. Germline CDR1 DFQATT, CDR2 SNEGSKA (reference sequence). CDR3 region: CSALAPVSSYNEQFF. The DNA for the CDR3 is TGCAGTGCTCTAGCCCCAGTGAGCTCCTACAATGAGCAGTTCTTC.

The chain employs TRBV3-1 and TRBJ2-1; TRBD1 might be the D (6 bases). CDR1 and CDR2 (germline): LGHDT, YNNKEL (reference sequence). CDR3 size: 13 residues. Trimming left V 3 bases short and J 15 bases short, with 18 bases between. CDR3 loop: CASSHSGQFGRFF. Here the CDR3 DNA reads TGTGCCAGCAGCCATTCCGGACAGTTCGGTCGGTTCTTC.

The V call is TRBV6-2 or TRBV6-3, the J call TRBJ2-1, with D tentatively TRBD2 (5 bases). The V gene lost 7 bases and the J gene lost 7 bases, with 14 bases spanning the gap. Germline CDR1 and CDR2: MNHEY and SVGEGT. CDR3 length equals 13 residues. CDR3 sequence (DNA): TGTGCCAGCACCCACGGGATGGGGAATGAGCAGTTCTTC. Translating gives CASTHGMGNEQFF.

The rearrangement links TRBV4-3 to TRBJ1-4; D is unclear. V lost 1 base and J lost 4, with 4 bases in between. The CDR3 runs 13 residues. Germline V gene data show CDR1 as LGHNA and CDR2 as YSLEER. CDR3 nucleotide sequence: TGCGCCAGCAGCCAAGGAAGTAATGAAAAACTGTTTTTT. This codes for CASSQGSNEKLFF.

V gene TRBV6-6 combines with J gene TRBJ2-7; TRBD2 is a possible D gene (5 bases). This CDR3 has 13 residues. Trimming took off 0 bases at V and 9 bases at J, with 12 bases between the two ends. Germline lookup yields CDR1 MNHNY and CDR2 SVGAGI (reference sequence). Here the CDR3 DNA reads TGTGCCAGCAGTTACTCGATGGTAGAGGGGCAGTACTTC. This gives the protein CASSYSMVEGQYF.

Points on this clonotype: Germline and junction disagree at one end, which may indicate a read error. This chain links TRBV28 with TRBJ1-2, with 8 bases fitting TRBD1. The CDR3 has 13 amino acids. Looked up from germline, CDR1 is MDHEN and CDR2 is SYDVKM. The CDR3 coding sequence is TGTGCCAGCAGTCCAGGGGGCGTCTATGGCTGCACCTTC. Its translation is CASSPGGVYGCTF.

The CDR3 sequence: CSVDLGSCEQYF. The CDR3 nucleotides read TGCAGCGTTGACCTCGGGAGCTGCGAGCAGTACTTC. The rearrangement joins TRBV29-1 to TRBJ2-5, with D possibly being TRBD2 (6 bases). The end of the DNA is better explained by TRBJ2-7, so the J call may be wrong. The germline gives CDR1 SQVTM, CDR2 ANQGSEA. The CDR3 is 12 amino acids.

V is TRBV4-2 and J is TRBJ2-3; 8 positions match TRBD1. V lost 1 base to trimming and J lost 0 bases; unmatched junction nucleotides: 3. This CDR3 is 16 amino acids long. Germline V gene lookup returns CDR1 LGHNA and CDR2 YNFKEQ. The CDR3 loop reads CASSQADRASTDTQYF. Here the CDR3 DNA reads TGTGCCAGCAGCCAAGCGGACAGGGCAAGCACAGATACGCAGTATTTT.

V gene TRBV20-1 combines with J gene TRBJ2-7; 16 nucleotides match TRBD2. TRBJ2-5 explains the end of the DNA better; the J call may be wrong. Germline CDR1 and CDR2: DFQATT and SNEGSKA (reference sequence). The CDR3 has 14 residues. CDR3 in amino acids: CAGLAGGQGETQYF. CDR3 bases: TGCGCGGGACTAGCGGGGGGGCAGGGAGAGACCCAGTACTTC.

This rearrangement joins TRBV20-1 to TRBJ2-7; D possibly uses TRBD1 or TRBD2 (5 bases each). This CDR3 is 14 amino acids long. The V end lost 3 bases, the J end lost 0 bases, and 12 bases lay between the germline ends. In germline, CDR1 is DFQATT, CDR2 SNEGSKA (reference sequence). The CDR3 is CSARVRGTSYEQYF. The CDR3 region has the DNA TGCAGTGCTAGGGTACGAGGGACCTCCTACGAGCAGTACTTC.

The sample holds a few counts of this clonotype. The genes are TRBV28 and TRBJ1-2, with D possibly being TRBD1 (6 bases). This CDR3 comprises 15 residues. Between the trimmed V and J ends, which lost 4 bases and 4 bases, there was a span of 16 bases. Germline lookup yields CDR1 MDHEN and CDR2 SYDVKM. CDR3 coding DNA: TGTGCCAGCAGTTCTCTAACAGGGTCGGGCTATGGCTACACCTTC. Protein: CASSSLTGSGYGYTF.

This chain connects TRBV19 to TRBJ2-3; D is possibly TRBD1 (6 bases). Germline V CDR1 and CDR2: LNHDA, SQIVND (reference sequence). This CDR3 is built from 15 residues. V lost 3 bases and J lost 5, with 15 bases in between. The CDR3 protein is CASSIGATGVDTQYF. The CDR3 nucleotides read TGTGCCAGTAGTATTGGTGCGACAGGAGTAGATACGCAGTATTTT.

CDR3 in amino acids: CSAREGSGGFRDTQYF. CDR3 coding DNA: TGCAGTGCTAGAGAGGGTAGCGGGGGTTTCCGAGATACGCAGTATTTT. The chain recombines TRBV20-1 with TRBJ2-3; TRBD2 aligns across 9 bases. V gave up 0 bases and J gave up 5 bases; unmatched junction bases: 9. The CDR3 extends over 16 amino acids. From germline, CDR1 is DFQATT and CDR2 SNEGSKA (reference sequence).

The CDR3 nucleotides read TGCAGTGTGGGGGAGGACGGCAATCAGCCCCAGCATTTT. This translates into CSVGEDGNQPQHF. This chain connects TRBV20-1 to TRBJ1-5, with a tentative D call TRBD1 (5 bases). V was cut by 7 bases and J by 2 bases, with 12 bases left in between. The germline gives CDR1 DFQATT, CDR2 SNEGSKA (reference sequence). The CDR3 totals 13 residues.

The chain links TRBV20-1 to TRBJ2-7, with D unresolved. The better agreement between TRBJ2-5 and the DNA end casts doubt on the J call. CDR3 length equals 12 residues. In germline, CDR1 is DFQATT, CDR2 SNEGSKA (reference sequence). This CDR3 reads CSAKTSRETQYF. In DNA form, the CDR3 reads TGCAGTGCTAAAACCAGCAGAGAGACCCAGTACTTC.

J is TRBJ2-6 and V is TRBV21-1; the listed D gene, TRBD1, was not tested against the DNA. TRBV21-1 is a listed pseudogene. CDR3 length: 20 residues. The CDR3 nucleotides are TGTGCCAGCAGCACAAGGGGTGGACAGAAGTGTCCCTCTGGGGCCAACGTCCTGACTTTC. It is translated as CASSTRGGQKCPSGANVLTF.

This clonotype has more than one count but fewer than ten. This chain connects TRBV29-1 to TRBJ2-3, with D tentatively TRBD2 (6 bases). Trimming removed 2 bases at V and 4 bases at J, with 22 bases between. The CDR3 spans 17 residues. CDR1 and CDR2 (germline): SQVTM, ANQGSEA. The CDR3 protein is CSVESEAGTSAADTQYF. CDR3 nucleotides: TGCAGCGTTGAATCAGAGGCCGGGACTTCCGCAGCAGATACGCAGTATTTT.

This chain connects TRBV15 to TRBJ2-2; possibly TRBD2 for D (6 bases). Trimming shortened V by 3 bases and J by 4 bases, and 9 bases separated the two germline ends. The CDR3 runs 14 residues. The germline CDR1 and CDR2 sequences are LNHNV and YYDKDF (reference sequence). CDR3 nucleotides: TGTGCCACCAGCAGCTTTAGCGGCACCGGGGAGCTGTTTTTT. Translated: CATSSFSGTGELFF. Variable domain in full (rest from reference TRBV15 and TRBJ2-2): DAMVIQNPRYQVTQFGKPVTLSCSQTLNHNVMYWYQQKSSQAPKLLFHYYDKDFNNEADTPDNFQSRRPNTSFCFLDIRSPGLGDTAMYLCATSSFSGTGELFFGEGSRLTVL.

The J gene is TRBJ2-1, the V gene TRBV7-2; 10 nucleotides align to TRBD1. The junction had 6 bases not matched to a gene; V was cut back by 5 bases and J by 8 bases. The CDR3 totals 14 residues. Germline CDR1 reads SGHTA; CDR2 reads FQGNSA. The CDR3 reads CASSRDRGKHEQFF. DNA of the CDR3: TGTGCCAGCAGCCGGGACAGGGGCAAACATGAGCAGTTCTTC.